This T cell receptor (beta chain) derives from a study of metastatic and nonmetastatic thyroid tumors (dated by TCRdb to 2020 to 2022). Study-level background: The researchers compared repertoires between peripheral blood samples and tumor or nodule tissue samples from patients with malignant or benign thyroid disease. The study at large found these results: In both blood and tumor samples, TCR beta diversity was reported to be significantly higher in malignant tumors than in benign nodules.

Compared with germline, V lacks 4 bases and J lacks 6 bases; bases without a gene match: 15. The germline V gene encodes CDR1 DFQATT and CDR2 SNEGSKA (reference sequence). From its cysteine to its phenylalanine, the CDR3 spans 17 amino acids. Just CDR3 DNA is preserved here, 51 bases in frame from base 1. Library method: PCR. The data were produced on an Illumina HiSeq 4000. High-throughput sequencing was used to profile the TCR beta-chain CDR3 region of each patient. On the authors' methods: The researchers built a classifier to tell apart papillary thyroid cancer patients with distant metastasis, based on CDR3 differences among clinicopathological groups. The Shannon index was used to assess repertoire diversity, and the Morisita-Horn index was used to assess tumor-blood repertoire similarity. TCRdb passed the public sequencing reads through fastp at Q25 and MiXCR, retaining productive beta sequences. TCRdb, not the original authors, processed these V and J calls. This sample holds roughly 93,000 clones; roughly an eighth were observed only once. Jointly, the top ten make up 11% of the sample.

No treatment had been received by any patient before thyroid surgery. The study retrospectively analysed patient clinical samples collected from about 2012 to 2019 using T-cell receptor beta sequencing. A word on this clone: Its antigen has not been determined. There are no base qualities to consult, and no much larger clone falls within one base.

Sequencing was carried out using blood. The sequence derives from a female donor with papillary thyroid cancer or a benign thyroid nodule (not recorded which). Some clones in this sample may be carry-over from other donors' samples. Here the chain combines TRBV20-1 and TRBJ2-3; TRBD2 aligns with 11 central bases. The CDR3 has the sequence CSATSFRLAGYSDTQYF. The DNA sequence is as follows: TGCAGTGCTACATCCTTCCGACTAGCGGGATATTCGGATACGCAGTATTTT.